Listed below are T cell receptor beta chains from one sample, sequenced in a study of blood T cells in healthy people across ages. MiXCR, run by TCRdb on the 5' RACE reads, gives a single entry per CDR3 protein. The profile covers about 930,000 distinct CDR3 sequences, with roughly 28% appearing a single time and roughly 10% taken by the ten largest. These data were also filed under a second study, of T cells of mothers and their children.

Sequencing was done on a sample of blood. The receptor source for this set is a woman between 35 and 50 years old in good health. CDR3s include the opening cysteine and the closing phenylalanine or tryptophan. Fields, in order: V gene, J gene, CDR3 protein.

>TRBV9|TRBJ1-2
CASSVQDFNYGYTF
>TRBV29-1|TRBJ1-2
CSVNGGSNYGYTF
>TRBV6-6|TRBJ2-7
CASTDRFYEQYF
>TRBV7-9|TRBJ2-1
CASSLLAGGPGDEQFF
>TRBV28|TRBJ1-1
CASSSRALLNTEAFF
>TRBV20-1|TRBJ2-5
CSARDRVTAQETQYF
>TRBV5-1|TRBJ1-6
CASRPEQGNSPLHF
>TRBV27|TRBJ2-7
CASSLRPRPYEQYF
>TRBV5-5|TRBJ2-5
CASSLADGAGQTQYF
>TRBV6-2/TRBV6-3|TRBJ2-1
CASSHGDRGESYNVQFF
>TRBV20-1|TRBJ2-7
CSATNGQGMYEQYF
>TRBV4-2|TRBJ1-1
CASSQSGGLGTEAFF